One sample yielded the 28 T cell receptor beta chains listed below, sequenced in a study of blood T cells in healthy people across ages (dated by TCRdb to 2013 to 2016). The library came from 5' RACE. TCRdb names Illumina HiSeq 2500 as the instrument used. A second PCR of roughly 7 to 12 cycles was run with a J-beta primer mix and a sample-barcoded 5' primer. TCRdb reprocessing: public reads trimmed at Q25 with fastp, clones called with MiXCR, in-frame beta chains kept. Entries are consolidated by CDR3 protein sequence, retaining the most common genes and DNA. The sample table lists fewer than 2,000,000 distinct CDR3 sequences, 30% to 35% of them with a count of one. The ten largest clones capture 11% of the sample. Sequences were obtained from blood. These receptors were collected from a woman in her twenties or thirties in good health.

V and J are TRBV5-6 and TRBJ2-3; D may match TRBD1 or TRBD2 (6 bases each). CDR1 and CDR2 from the germline V gene are SGHDT and YYEEEE. V gave up 1 base and J gave up 1 base, with 10 bases separating them. The CDR3 runs 15 residues. The CDR3 region is CASSLNGGRTDTQYF. The CDR3 DNA follows: TGTGCCAGCAGCTTGAATGGGGGGCGCACAGATACGCAGTATTTT.

This clonotype has a handful of counts. This rearrangement joins TRBV7-9 to TRBJ2-7, with 8 bases fitting TRBD2. Germline-derived CDR1 and CDR2 are SEHNR and FQNEAQ (reference sequence). Losses at the gene ends were 3 bases for V and 1 base for J; bases not matched to a gene: 5. This CDR3 is 15 amino acids long. Here the CDR3 reads CASSFASGPSYEQYF. CDR3 nucleotides: TGTGCCAGCAGCTTTGCTAGCGGGCCGTCCTACGAGCAGTACTTC.

The sample holds a few counts of this clonotype. Relative to the germline gene, one junction end is altered; a read error may explain this. This chain joins TRBV15 and TRBJ2-3; TRBD1 agrees at 11 bases. This CDR3 comprises 17 residues. Germline CDR1 is LNHNV and CDR2 is YYDKDF (reference sequence). The CDR3 DNA is TGTGCCACCAGCGGCGGGGACAGGGGGTCTAGCACAGATTCGCAGTATTTT. It codes for CATSGGDRGSSTDSQYF.

The chain recombines TRBV6-1 with TRBJ2-4, with no clear D. V lost 1 base and J 1 base, leaving 8 bases between the germline ends. The germline V gene encodes CDR1 MNHNS and CDR2 SASEGT. The CDR3 is made up of 15 amino acids. The CDR3 DNA sequence: TGTGCCAGCAGTGAAGGGGGAAAGGCCAAAAACATTCAGTACTTC. Its protein product is CASSEGGKAKNIQYF.

This clonotype has just one count. The genes are TRBV27 and TRBJ2-7; possibly TRBD1 for D (6 bases). This CDR3 contains 14 residues. In germline, CDR1 is MNHEY, CDR2 SMNVEV (reference sequence). The V end lost 10 bases, the J end lost 1 base, and 17 bases lay between the germline ends. In DNA form, the CDR3 reads TGTGCCACCGCCCCCGACAGGCGGTCCTACGAGCAGTACTTC. Its protein is CATAPDRRSYEQYF.

J is TRBJ2-1 and V is TRBV12-3 or TRBV12-4, with unresolved D. The CDR3 has 11 residues. The germline V and J ends were trimmed by 5 bases and 9 bases, with 8 bases remaining between them. The CDR3 bases are TGTGCCAGCAGTCCCTTGCGTGAGCAGTTCTTC. This sequence encodes CASSPLREQFF.

The J gene is TRBJ1-2, the V gene TRBV5-1; D uncertain. Looked up from germline, CDR1 is SGHRS and CDR2 is YFSETQ. The length of the CDR3 is 14 residues. V lost 0 bases, J lost 4 bases, and 10 bases lay in between. The CDR3: CASSLEYSFYGYTF. The CDR3 coding sequence is TGCGCCAGCAGCTTGGAGTACAGCTTCTATGGCTACACCTTC.

Of note for this clonotype: The junction and the germline gene differ at one end; a read error may be behind it. This chain links TRBV27 with TRBJ2-3; 9 nucleotides align to TRBD1. This CDR3 spans 16 amino acids. Germline CDR1 reads MNHEY; CDR2 reads SMNVEV (reference sequence). The CDR3 coding sequence is TGTGCCGGCAGCCCGTTATGGGACAGGGAACCAGATACGCAGTATTTT. Translated, it gives CAGSPLWDREPDTQYF.

This clonotype turned up a few times. One end of the junction does not line up with germline, which may come from a read error. The chain couples TRBV9 to TRBJ1-1, with 8 bases that match TRBD1. Germline CDR1 SGDLS, CDR2 YYNGEE. The CDR3 consists of 15 residues. In DNA form, the CDR3 reads TGTGCCAGCAGCTCACGGGACAGGCCGAATACTGAGGCTTTCTTT. This gives the protein CASSSRDRPNTEAFF.

The chain combines TRBV9 with TRBJ2-5, with D hard to call. V dropped 0 bases and J dropped 1 base, with 13 bases sitting between them. This CDR3 comprises 16 residues. In germline, CDR1 is SGDLS, CDR2 YYNGEE. The CDR3 DNA reads as TGTGCCAGCAGCGTAGTTCCCCGGCCCCCCCAAGAGACCCAGTACTTC. This encodes CASSVVPRPPQETQYF. The full variable domain, rest sourced from reference TRBV9 and TRBJ2-5, is DSGVTQTPKHLITATGQRVTLRCSPRSGDLSVYWYQQSLDQGLQFLIQYYNGEERAKGNILERFSAQQFPDLHSELNLSSLELGDSALYFCASSVVPRPPQETQYFGPGTRLLVL.

As for this clonotype: Its ends do not fully match the called genes, so a read error is possible. V usage is TRBV20-1 and J usage is TRBJ2-1; 7 nucleotides match TRBD1. The CDR3 has 13 amino acids. The germline gives CDR1 DFQATT, CDR2 SNEGSKA (reference sequence). CDR3: CSAGQDRYNKQFF. The CDR3 DNA sequence: TGCAGTGCTGGACAGGACAGATACAATAAGCAGTTCTTC.

Details on this clonotype: The germline gene is not matched at one end of the junction; a read error may be the cause. The J gene is TRBJ2-1, the V gene TRBV28; D is ambiguous. The CDR3 is 13 amino acids. Per the germline V gene, CDR1 is MDHEN and CDR2 is SYDVKM. The chain's CDR3 is CASSFTPYDEQFF. Written as DNA, the CDR3 is TGTGCCAGCAGTTTCACCCCCTACGATGAGCAGTTCTTC.

This clonotype was seen at least ten times. The chain carries TRBV5-1 and TRBJ2-7, with TRBD2 as a possible D gene (6 bases). The length of the CDR3 is 16 residues. V lost 1 base, J lost 0 bases, and 14 bases lay in between. The germline V gene has CDR1 SGHRS and CDR2 YFSETQ. The CDR3 is CASSLFGGDNSYEQYF. The CDR3 DNA reads TGCGCCAGCAGCTTGTTCGGCGGGGATAACTCCTACGAGCAGTACTTC.

This clonotype was seen a few times. The V gene is TRBV5-1, the J gene TRBJ1-1, with 7 bases that match TRBD1. The junction had 12 bases not matched to a gene; V was cut back by 0 bases and J by 4 bases. This CDR3 is 17 amino acids long. The germline V gene has CDR1 SGHRS and CDR2 YFSETQ. CDR3 residues: CASSLAGGTAFSTEAFF. The DNA for the CDR3 is TGCGCCAGCAGCTTGGCGGGGGGGACAGCGTTTAGCACTGAAGCTTTCTTT.

In its sample, this clonotype was seen a few times. This chain joins TRBV7-9 and TRBJ2-1; 10 nucleotides match TRBD2. Per the germline V gene, CDR1 is SEHNR and CDR2 is FQNEAQ (reference sequence). The CDR3 totals 17 residues. V was pared by 4 bases and J by 9 bases, with 15 bases of the junction left unmatched. In DNA form, the CDR3 reads TGTGCCAGCAGCTCCAGGGGTAGCGGGAGGTCCGACCTTGAGCAGTTCTTC. Its translation is CASSSRGSGRSDLEQFF.

This clonotype was seen ten or more times. The V gene is TRBV4-1, the J gene TRBJ2-5; 10 bases fit TRBD2. The CDR3 totals 17 residues. Germline V gene lookup returns CDR1 MGHRA and CDR2 YSYEKL. Trimming removed 1 base from V and 4 bases from J; junction bases left unmatched: 9. CDR3 amino acids: CASSQVLAGVVGETQYF. The DNA for the CDR3 is TGCGCCAGCAGCCAAGTCCTAGCGGGGGTGGTTGGAGAGACCCAGTACTTC.

This clonotype occurred a few times. CDR3 bases: TGTGCCAGCAGCCCCACCCGGAAGGGAGGTGGCTACACCTTC. Translation: CASSPTRKGGGYTF. The chain employs TRBV7-2 and TRBJ1-2; unclear D gene. Germline CDR1 and CDR2: SGHTA and FQGNSA. The CDR3 loop spans 14 amino acids. V lost 5 bases and J 7 bases, leaving 17 bases between the germline ends.

This clonotype appeared a few times. Being one base from a much bigger clone, this may be a read error. The chain recombines TRBV20-1 with TRBJ1-5; D gene ambiguous. CDR3 length: 13 residues. Germline loops: CDR1 DFQATT, CDR2 SNEGSKA (reference sequence). Trimming stripped 6 bases from V and 0 bases from J, with 9 bases between. The CDR3 region is CSASGNSNQPQHF. In DNA form, the CDR3 reads TGCAGTGCCAGCGGCAATAGCAATCAGCCCCAGCATTTT.

J is TRBJ1-2 and V is TRBV4-1; D is undetermined. V was shortened by 1 base and J by 8 bases, with 17 bases between the two germline ends. Looked up from germline, CDR1 is MGHRA and CDR2 is YSYEKL. This CDR3 contains 15 residues. The CDR3 loop reads CASSQGALERIGYTF. In nucleotides, the CDR3 is TGCGCCAGCAGCCAAGGCGCGTTGGAACGAATCGGCTACACCTTC.

V usage is TRBV5-1 and J usage is TRBJ2-1; 11 bases map to TRBD2. Germline V gene lookup returns CDR1 SGHRS and CDR2 YFSETQ. The CDR3 extends over 17 amino acids. The V segment lost 0 bases and the J segment 4 bases; nucleotides outside the gene matches: 6. The CDR3 bases are TGCGCCAGCAGCTTGGAGGCTAGCGGGGGGCTATACAATGAGCAGTTCTTC. Translation: CASSLEASGGLYNEQFF. Looking up the rest from reference TRBV5-1 and TRBJ2-1 gives the full variable domain: KAGVTQTPRYLIKTRGQQVTLSCSPISGHRSVSWYQQTPGQGLQFLFEYFSETQRNKGNFPGRFSGRQFSNSRSEMNVSTLELGDSALYLCASSLEASGGLYNEQFFGPGTRLTVL.

As for this clonotype: This could be a read error, since a much larger clone is one nucleotide away. This chain links TRBV4-1 with TRBJ2-7; D not certain. Germline CDR1 reads MGHRA; CDR2 reads YSYEKL. Deletions cut 4 bases from V and 10 bases from J, with 23 bases between. The CDR3 consists of 15 residues. CDR3 sequence reads: CASSLIVLRRDSQYF. The CDR3 DNA sequence: TGCGCCAGCAGCCTCATAGTCCTCCGTAGGGATTCCCAGTACTTC.

In nucleotides, the CDR3 is TGCAGTGCTACCGGACTAGCGGGAGGCCCCTACGAGCAGTACTTC. Protein product: CSATGLAGGPYEQYF. The rearrangement joins TRBV20-1 to TRBJ2-7, with 14 bases matching TRBD2. Germline trimming cut 4 bases from V and 2 bases from J; bases unmatched to any gene: 4. CDR1 DFQATT and CDR2 SNEGSKA come from the germline V gene (reference sequence). The CDR3 contains 15 residues.

V usage is TRBV5-1 and J usage is TRBJ2-5; unclear D gene. With 1 base removed from V and 5 bases from J, the gap between germline ends came to 12 bases. The germline gives CDR1 SGHRS, CDR2 YFSETQ. CDR3 length equals 14 residues. The CDR3 sequence is CASSLTSPQETQYF. The CDR3 nucleotides read TGCGCCAGCAGCTTGACAAGCCCTCAGGAGACCCAGTACTTC.

CDR3 nucleotides: TGTGCCAGCTGGCCGGGGGTTGGCTATGGCTACACCTTC. Translating it yields CASWPGVGYGYTF. The chain links TRBV27 to TRBJ1-2; D perhaps matches TRBD1 (5 bases). This CDR3 contains 13 residues. Per germline, CDR1 MNHEY and CDR2 SMNVEV (reference sequence). V lost 8 bases and J lost 4, with 14 bases in between.

This rearrangement joins TRBV6-1 to TRBJ1-1; D may be TRBD1 (5 bases). With 4 bases removed from V and 3 bases from J, the gap between germline ends came to 9 bases. The CDR3 extends over 13 amino acids. CDR1 and CDR2 (germline): MNHNS, SASEGT. The CDR3 sequence: CASSAGADTEAFF. CDR3 DNA: TGTGCCAGCAGTGCCGGGGCGGACACTGAAGCTTTCTTT.

In its sample, this clonotype was seen a few times. The gene calls are TRBV20-1 and TRBJ2-7; no clear D gene. Germline CDR1 is DFQATT and CDR2 is SNEGSKA (reference sequence). Trimming removed 4 bases from V and 7 bases from J, with 20 bases in between. This CDR3 has 14 amino acids. The CDR3 nucleotides are TGCAGTGCTACCCCCCAGAACTTCAAGTCGGAGCAGTACTTC. Protein: CSATPQNFKSEQYF.

V and J are TRBV5-1 and TRBJ2-5, with TRBD2 identical over 7 bases. The J call may be mistaken, given a closer DNA end match to TRBJ2-7. The length of the CDR3 is 15 residues. Germline V gene sequence: CDR1 SGHRS, CDR2 YFSETQ. CDR3: CASRTLQGGTYEQYF. The CDR3 nucleotides read TGCGCCAGCAGAACGCTGCAGGGAGGGACCTACGAGCAGTACTTC.

This clonotype was observed a handful of times. The J gene is TRBJ2-3, the V gene TRBV10-3; D not resolved. The germline V and J ends were trimmed by 5 bases and 8 bases, with 17 bases remaining between them. CDR3 length: 14 residues. Per the germline V gene, CDR1 is ENHRY and CDR2 is SYGVKD. The CDR3 nucleotides read TGTGCCATCAGTAGTTACAGCGACACGGTTACGCAGTATTTT. It translates to CAISSYSDTVTQYF.